This T cell receptor (beta chain) was profiled in a study of T cells after yellow fever vaccination. V was trimmed by 6 bases and J by 2 bases, leaving 14 bases between them. Germline CDR1 and CDR2: MDHEN and SYDVKM. The CDR3 is made up of 14 amino acids. TCRdb re-called the 5' RACE reads through MiXCR, storing one row per CDR3 protein. Found here are under 250,000 distinct CDR3 sequences, 6.9% of them singletons; the top ten hold roughly 0.9%. The chain links TRBV28 to TRBJ2-7, with D tentatively TRBD2 (5 bases). The TCR originated in a man aged 30 to 39 who received the YFV17D yellow fever vaccine. This specimen was CD4+ T cells sorted from PBMCs, taken 15 days after the yellow fever booster vaccination. Here the CDR3 DNA reads TGTGCCAGCAGCAGCCCCCGAGGGCCCTACGAGCAGTACTTC. Protein sequence: CASSSPRGPYEQYF.